One and the same sample provided the 21 T cell receptor beta chains below, sequenced in a study of OX40 agonist ivuxolimab in advanced cancers. Using immunoSEQ multiplex PCR, the repertoire was profiled, and TCRdb retains in-frame clones only, with some absent. The sample holds tens of thousands of clones, approximately 85% seen once. The source material was CD4+ or CD8+ T cells sorted from blood, sampled in a trial of the OX40 agonist ivuxolimab. Source of these receptors: an adult with an advanced solid tumor such as melanoma, head and neck, liver or kidney cancer.

The chain recombines TRBV5-1 with TRBJ2-5; unclear D gene. The CDR3 loop spans 10 amino acids. The V and J ends lost 5 bases and 5 bases respectively, with 4 bases between them. Germline CDR1 SGHRS, CDR2 YFSETQ. CDR3 in DNA: TGCGCCAGCAGGGGGGAGACCCAGTACTTC. Amino acid sequence: CASRGETQYF.

The chain uses TRBV7-8 and TRBJ2-7, with 10 bases aligning to TRBD1. The V and J ends lost 6 bases and 6 bases, in that order; junction bases with no gene match: 5. This CDR3 contains 13 residues. The V gene's germline CDR1 is SGHVS and CDR2 FQNEAQ. The CDR3 protein is CASSGTGVSEQYF. CDR3 DNA: TGTGCCAGCAGTGGGACAGGGGTTTCCGAGCAGTACTTC.

The chain uses TRBV4-3 and TRBJ1-1; D is ambiguous. This CDR3 region has 15 residues. Trimming pared 3 bases from V and 0 bases from J, leaving 11 bases between. The germline V gene encodes CDR1 LGHNA and CDR2 YSLEER. As DNA, the CDR3 is TGCGCCAGCAGCCAGGGAACAGCGGTGAACACTGAAGCTTTCTTT. As protein: CASSQGTAVNTEAFF.

The gene calls are TRBV6-1 and TRBJ1-4, with D unclear. The germline V gene has CDR1 MNHNS and CDR2 SASEGT. Trimming removed 3 bases from V and 3 bases from J, with 14 bases in between. The CDR3 extends over 16 amino acids. CDR3 residues: CASSDIRRDPNEKLFF. The CDR3 DNA follows: TGTGCCAGCAGTGATATCCGTCGCGATCCTAATGAAAAACTGTTTTTT.

The chain couples TRBV19 to TRBJ1-1, with D possibly matching TRBD1 (6 bases). CDR1 and CDR2 (germline): LNHDA, SQIVND (reference sequence). Deletions cut 7 bases from V and 6 bases from J, with 15 bases between. The CDR3 consists of 13 residues. The CDR3 sequence is CASNTGGSSEAFF. For the CDR3, the DNA is TGTGCCAGTAATACCGGGGGCTCGTCTGAAGCTTTCTTT.

The chain employs TRBV7-3 and TRBJ2-5, with D possibly being TRBD1 or TRBD2 (5 bases each). Deletions cut 5 bases from V and 2 bases from J, with 9 bases between. CDR3 length: 13 amino acids. CDR1 and CDR2 from the germline V gene are SGHTA and FQGTGA. CDR3 region: CASSGTAQETQYF. In DNA, the CDR3 is TGTGCCAGCAGCGGGACGGCACAAGAGACCCAGTACTTC.

The V gene is TRBV5-4, the J gene TRBJ1-2; a weak D match, TRBD1 (5 bases). Trimming left V 2 bases short and J 8 bases short, with 19 bases between. Germline V gene data show CDR1 as SGHNT and CDR2 as YYREEE (reference sequence). The CDR3 covers 15 residues. The CDR3 coding sequence is TGTGCCAGCAGCTTCACTGGGGAGGGGTTGTACGGCTACACCTTC. Translating it yields CASSFTGEGLYGYTF.

V and J are TRBV11-1 and TRBJ2-5, with 8 bases matching TRBD1. The trim removed 5 bases at V and 4 bases at J, leaving 15 bases unmatched. The CDR3 totals 17 residues. Per germline, CDR1 SGHAT and CDR2 FQDESV (reference sequence). CDR3: CASSRRRTGRYPETQYF. The CDR3 nucleotides are TGTGCCAGCAGCCGAAGGAGGACAGGGAGGTACCCAGAGACCCAGTACTTC.

The chain has TRBV18 and TRBJ2-5; D remains unclear. Trimming took 3 bases from V and 1 from J, leaving 9 bases between them. The CDR3 is 14 residues long. Germline CDR1 reads KGHSH; CDR2 reads LQKENI. CDR3 loop: CASSPKAVQETQYF. The DNA of the CDR3 is TGTGCCAGCTCACCTAAGGCCGTCCAAGAGACCCAGTACTTC.

The gene calls are TRBV5-1 and TRBJ2-3, with 9 positions matching TRBD2. The CDR3 loop spans 16 amino acids. V was pared by 4 bases and J by 2 bases, with 8 bases of the junction left unmatched. Germline lookup yields CDR1 SGHRS and CDR2 YFSETQ. CDR3 in amino acids: CASSPQTSGITDTQYF. In DNA, the CDR3 is TGCGCCAGCAGCCCACAGACTAGCGGAATCACAGATACGCAGTATTTT. The complete variable domain, with remaining parts taken from reference TRBV5-1 and TRBJ2-3, reads KAGVTQTPRYLIKTRGQQVTLSCSPISGHRSVSWYQQTPGQGLQFLFEYFSETQRNKGNFPGRFSGRQFSNSRSEMNVSTLELGDSALYLCASSPQTSGITDTQYFGPGTRLTVL.

The rearrangement uses TRBV19 and TRBJ2-1; 7 bases fit TRBD1. CDR3 length equals 13 residues. With V trimmed by 3 bases and J by 8 bases, 4 bases remained unmatched. The germline CDR1 and CDR2 sequences are LNHDA and SQIVND (reference sequence). This CDR3 reads CASSMQTGYEQFF. The CDR3 coding sequence is TGTGCCAGTAGTATGCAGACAGGGTATGAGCAGTTCTTC.

The chain combines TRBV6-4 with TRBJ2-3, with D unclear. V lost 0 bases and J 3 bases, leaving 4 bases between the germline ends. The CDR3 runs to 13 residues. The germline CDR1 and CDR2 sequences are MRHNA and SNTAGT. CDR3 amino acids: CASSDSTTDTQYF. CDR3 sequence (DNA): TGTGCCAGCAGTGACTCAACGACAGATACGCAGTATTTT.

The chain joins TRBV2 to TRBJ2-3; 7 bases are shared with TRBD2. CDR1 and CDR2 from the germline V gene are SNHLY and FYNNEI. The CDR3 sequence is 14 residues long. V lost 6 bases, J lost 3 bases, and 6 bases stayed unmatched. This chain's CDR3 is CASSGGLRTDTQYF. The CDR3 DNA sequence: TGTGCCAGCAGCGGGGGGTTGAGAACAGATACGCAGTATTTT.

The chain couples TRBV13 to TRBJ2-1; TRBD1 might be the D (6 bases). The ends were cut back, 1 base at V and 5 bases at J, with 15 bases in the middle. This CDR3 is built from 16 residues. Germline lookup yields CDR1 PRHDT and CDR2 FYEKMQ (reference sequence). The CDR3 loop reads CASSLEGGPSNNEQFF. The CDR3 bases are TGTGCCAGCAGCTTAGAAGGGGGACCTTCCAACAATGAGCAGTTCTTC.

This chain joins TRBV27 and TRBJ2-1; D perhaps matches TRBD2 (5 bases). V lost 8 bases and J 5 bases, leaving 16 bases between the germline ends. Germline V gives CDR1 MNHEY, CDR2 SMNVEV (reference sequence). This CDR3 is built from 14 residues. CDR3 sequence reads: CASAGFAGDNEQFF. CDR3 DNA sequence: TGTGCCAGCGCGGGCTTCGCTGGAGACAATGAGCAGTTCTTC.

This sequence joins TRBV29-1 and TRBJ2-1, with D possibly called TRBD1 or TRBD2 (5 bases each). The length of the CDR3 is 20 residues. V dropped 1 base and J dropped 0 bases, with 25 bases sitting between them. Per the germline V gene, CDR1 is SQVTM and CDR2 is ANQGSEA. The CDR3 region is CSVEVSRERLRIGSYNEQFF. The CDR3 nucleotides read TGCAGCGTTGAAGTAAGCAGGGAGCGATTACGGATTGGCTCCTACAATGAGCAGTTCTTC.

The chain uses TRBV7-9 and TRBJ1-2; 9 bases map to TRBD1. The V gene's germline CDR1 is SEHNR and CDR2 FQNEAQ (reference sequence). V trimming: 5 bases; J trimming: 7 bases; junction bases outside the gene matches: 11. The CDR3 length is 15 residues. Written as DNA, the CDR3 is TGTGCCAGCAGCCAAGCACTACAGGGGGCGGCTGGCTACACCTTC. The encoded protein is CASSQALQGAAGYTF.

The rearrangement uses TRBV6-5 and TRBJ2-1; D uncertain. The V gene lost 2 bases and the J gene lost 0 bases, with 5 bases spanning the gap. The germline V gene has CDR1 MNHEY and CDR2 SVGAGI. CDR3 length: 14 residues. The CDR3 DNA reads TGTGCCAGCAGTTACATCGGCTCCTACAATGAGCAGTTCTTC. Encoded protein: CASSYIGSYNEQFF.

The chain couples TRBV27 to TRBJ1-1; a possible D gene is TRBD1 (6 bases). V lost 2 bases to trimming and J lost 3 bases, with 16 bases between them. The CDR3 consists of 16 residues. Germline lookup yields CDR1 MNHEY and CDR2 SMNVEV (reference sequence). The CDR3 loop reads CASSLVAGEGDTEAFF. CDR3 nucleotide sequence: TGTGCCAGCAGTTTAGTGGCAGGGGAAGGGGACACTGAAGCTTTCTTT.

There are a few counts of this clone. The chain recombines TRBV10-3 with TRBJ2-1; no definite D call. V shed 7 bases and J shed 7 bases, with 14 bases lying between them. The CDR3 is 13 residues long. Germline CDR1 is ENHRY and CDR2 is SYGVKD. CDR3 protein: CAITEEGRNEQFF. CDR3 nucleotides: TGTGCCATCACCGAGGAAGGGCGGAATGAGCAGTTCTTC.

This chain connects TRBV21-1 to TRBJ2-7; the table's D call, TRBD2, was not checked against the DNA. TRBV21-1 is termed a pseudogene. The CDR3 is 12 amino acids. The CDR3 DNA sequence: TGTGCCAGCATAAGAGGGTCGGACGAGCAGTACTTC. Encoded protein: CASIRGSDEQYF.